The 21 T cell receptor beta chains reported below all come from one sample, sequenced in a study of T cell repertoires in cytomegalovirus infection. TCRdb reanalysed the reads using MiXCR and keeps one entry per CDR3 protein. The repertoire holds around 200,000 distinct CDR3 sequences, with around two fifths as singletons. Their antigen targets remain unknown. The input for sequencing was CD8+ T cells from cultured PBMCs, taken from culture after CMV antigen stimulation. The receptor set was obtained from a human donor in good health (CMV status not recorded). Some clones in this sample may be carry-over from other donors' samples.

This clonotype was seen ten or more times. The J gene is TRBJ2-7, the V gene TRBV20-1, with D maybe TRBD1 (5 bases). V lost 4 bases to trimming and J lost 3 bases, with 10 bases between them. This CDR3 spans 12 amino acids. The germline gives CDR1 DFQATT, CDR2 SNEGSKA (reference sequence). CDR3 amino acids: CSAKPTDYEQYF. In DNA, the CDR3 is TGCAGTGCTAAACCGACAGACTACGAGCAGTACTTC.

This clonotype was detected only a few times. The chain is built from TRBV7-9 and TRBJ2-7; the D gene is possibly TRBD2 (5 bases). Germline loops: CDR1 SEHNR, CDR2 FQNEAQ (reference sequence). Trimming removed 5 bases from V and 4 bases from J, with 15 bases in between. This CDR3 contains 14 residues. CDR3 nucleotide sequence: TGTGCCAGCAGCCTCCCGGGGTTAGGGTACGAGCAGTACTTC. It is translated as CASSLPGLGYEQYF.

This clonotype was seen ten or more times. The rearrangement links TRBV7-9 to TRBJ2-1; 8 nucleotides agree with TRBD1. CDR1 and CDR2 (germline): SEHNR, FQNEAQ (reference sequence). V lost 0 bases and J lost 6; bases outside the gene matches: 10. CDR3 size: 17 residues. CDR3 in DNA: TGTGCCAGCAGCTTAGCGGGAGGACAGGGAGTCAGCAATGAGCAGTTCTTC. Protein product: CASSLAGGQGVSNEQFF.

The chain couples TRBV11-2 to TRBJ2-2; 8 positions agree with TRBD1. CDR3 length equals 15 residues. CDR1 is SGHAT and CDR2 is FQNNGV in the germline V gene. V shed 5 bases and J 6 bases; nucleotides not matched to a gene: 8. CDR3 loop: CASSTAGGAAGELFF. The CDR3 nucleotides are TGTGCCAGCAGCACCGCAGGGGGCGCAGCCGGGGAGCTGTTTTTT.

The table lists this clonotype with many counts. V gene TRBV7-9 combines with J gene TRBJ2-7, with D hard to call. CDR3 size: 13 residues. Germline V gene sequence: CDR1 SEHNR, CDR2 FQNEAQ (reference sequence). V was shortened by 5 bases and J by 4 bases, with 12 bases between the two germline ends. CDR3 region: CASSPRSSYEQYF. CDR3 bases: TGTGCCAGCAGCCCAAGGTCTTCGTACGAGCAGTACTTC.

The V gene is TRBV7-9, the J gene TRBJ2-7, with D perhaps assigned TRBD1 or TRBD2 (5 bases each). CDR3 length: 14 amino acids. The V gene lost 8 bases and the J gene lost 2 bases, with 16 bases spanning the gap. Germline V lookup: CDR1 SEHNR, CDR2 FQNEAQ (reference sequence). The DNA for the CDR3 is TGTGCCAGCGGGGGTCTCGTGGGCGCCTACGAGCAGTACTTC. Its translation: CASGGLVGAYEQYF.

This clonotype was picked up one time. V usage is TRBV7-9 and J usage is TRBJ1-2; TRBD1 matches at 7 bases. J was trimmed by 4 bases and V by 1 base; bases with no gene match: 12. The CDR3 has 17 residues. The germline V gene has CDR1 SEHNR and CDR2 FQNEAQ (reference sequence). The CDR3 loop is CASSLGAGTARIYGYTF. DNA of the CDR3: TGTGCCAGCAGCTTAGGGGCCGGGACAGCAAGGATCTATGGCTACACCTTC.

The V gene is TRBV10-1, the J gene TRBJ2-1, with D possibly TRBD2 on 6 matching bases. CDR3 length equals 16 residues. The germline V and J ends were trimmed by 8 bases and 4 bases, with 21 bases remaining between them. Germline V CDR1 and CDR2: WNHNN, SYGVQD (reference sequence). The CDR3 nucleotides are TGCGCCAGCTTGTACTCCAGCGGGCGACCTTACAATGAGCAGTTCTTC. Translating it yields CASLYSSGRPYNEQFF.

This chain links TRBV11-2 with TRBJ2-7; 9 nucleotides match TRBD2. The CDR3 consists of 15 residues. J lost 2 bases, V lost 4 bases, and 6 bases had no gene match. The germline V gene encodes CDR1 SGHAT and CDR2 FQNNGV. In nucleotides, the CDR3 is TGTGCCAGCAGCTACGGGACTAGCCCCCCCTACGAGCAGTACTTC. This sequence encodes CASSYGTSPPYEQYF. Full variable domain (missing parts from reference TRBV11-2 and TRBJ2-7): EAGVAQSPRYKIIEKRQSVAFWCNPISGHATLYWYQQILGQGPKLLIQFQNNGVVDDSQLPKDRFSAERLKGVDSTLKIQPAKLEDSAVYLCASSYGTSPPYEQYFGPGTRLTVT.

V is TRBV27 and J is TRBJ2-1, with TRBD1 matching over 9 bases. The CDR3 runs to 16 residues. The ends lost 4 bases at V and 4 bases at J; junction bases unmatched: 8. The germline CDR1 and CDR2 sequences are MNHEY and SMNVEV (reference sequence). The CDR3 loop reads CASSSSGTGRYNEQFF. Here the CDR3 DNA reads TGTGCCAGCAGTTCCTCCGGGACAGGGCGTTACAATGAGCAGTTCTTC.

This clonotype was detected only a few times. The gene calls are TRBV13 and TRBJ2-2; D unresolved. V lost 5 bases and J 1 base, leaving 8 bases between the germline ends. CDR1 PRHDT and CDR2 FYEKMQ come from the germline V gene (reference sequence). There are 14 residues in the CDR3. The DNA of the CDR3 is TGTGCCAGCAGCCTCGGACGGAACACCGGGGAGCTGTTTTTT. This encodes CASSLGRNTGELFF.

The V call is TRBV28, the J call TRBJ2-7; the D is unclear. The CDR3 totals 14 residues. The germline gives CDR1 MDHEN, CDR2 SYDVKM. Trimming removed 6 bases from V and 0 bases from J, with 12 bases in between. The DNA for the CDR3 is TGTGCCAGCAGGCTGACTCCGGACTCCTACGAGCAGTACTTC. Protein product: CASRLTPDSYEQYF.

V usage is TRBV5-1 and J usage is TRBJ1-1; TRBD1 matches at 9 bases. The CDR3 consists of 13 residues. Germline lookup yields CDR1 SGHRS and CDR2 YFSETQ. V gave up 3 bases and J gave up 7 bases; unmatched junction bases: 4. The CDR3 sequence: CASSYGTGNEAFF. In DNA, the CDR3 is TGCGCCAGCAGCTACGGGACAGGGAATGAAGCTTTCTTT.

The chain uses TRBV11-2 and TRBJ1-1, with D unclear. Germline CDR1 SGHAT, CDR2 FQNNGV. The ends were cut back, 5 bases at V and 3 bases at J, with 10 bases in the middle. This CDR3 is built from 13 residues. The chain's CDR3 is CASSPVLYTEAFF. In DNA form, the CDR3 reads TGTGCCAGCAGCCCAGTCCTATACACTGAAGCTTTCTTT.

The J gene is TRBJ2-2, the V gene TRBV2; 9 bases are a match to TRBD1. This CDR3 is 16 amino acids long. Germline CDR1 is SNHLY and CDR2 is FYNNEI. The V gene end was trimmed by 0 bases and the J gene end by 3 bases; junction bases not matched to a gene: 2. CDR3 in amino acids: CASSEATGGYTGELFF. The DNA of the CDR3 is TGTGCCAGCAGTGAAGCGACAGGGGGGTACACCGGGGAGCTGTTTTTT.

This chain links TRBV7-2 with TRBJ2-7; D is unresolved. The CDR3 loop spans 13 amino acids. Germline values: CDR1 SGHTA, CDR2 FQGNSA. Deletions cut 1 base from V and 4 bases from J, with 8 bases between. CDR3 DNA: TGTGCCAGCAGCTTAGTAAACAAGTACGAGCAGTACTTC. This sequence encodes CASSLVNKYEQYF.

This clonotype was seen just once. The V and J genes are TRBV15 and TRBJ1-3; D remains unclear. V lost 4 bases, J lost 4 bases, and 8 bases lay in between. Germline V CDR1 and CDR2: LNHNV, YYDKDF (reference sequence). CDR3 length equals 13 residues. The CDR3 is CATSTSGGNTIYF. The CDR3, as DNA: TGTGCCACCAGCACTTCGGGGGGAAACACCATATATTTT.

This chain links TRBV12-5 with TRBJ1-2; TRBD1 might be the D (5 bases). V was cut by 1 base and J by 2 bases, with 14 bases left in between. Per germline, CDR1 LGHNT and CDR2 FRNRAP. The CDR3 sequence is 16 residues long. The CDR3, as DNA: TGTGCTAGTGGTTTGGATTGGACATTCTCCAACTATGGCTACACCTTC. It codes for CASGLDWTFSNYGYTF.

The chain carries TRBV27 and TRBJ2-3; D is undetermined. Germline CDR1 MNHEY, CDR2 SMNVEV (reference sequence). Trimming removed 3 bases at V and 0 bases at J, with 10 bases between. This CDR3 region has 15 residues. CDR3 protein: CASSLPGRSTDTQYF. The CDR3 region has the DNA TGTGCCAGCAGTTTGCCAGGCCGTAGCACAGATACGCAGTATTTT.

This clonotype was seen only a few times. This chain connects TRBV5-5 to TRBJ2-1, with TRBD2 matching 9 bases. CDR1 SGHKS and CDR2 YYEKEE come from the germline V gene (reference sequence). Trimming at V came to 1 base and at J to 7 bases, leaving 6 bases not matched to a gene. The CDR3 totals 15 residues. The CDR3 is CASSLSAGGWNEQFF. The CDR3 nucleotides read TGTGCCAGCAGCTTGTCAGCGGGGGGTTGGAATGAGCAGTTCTTC.

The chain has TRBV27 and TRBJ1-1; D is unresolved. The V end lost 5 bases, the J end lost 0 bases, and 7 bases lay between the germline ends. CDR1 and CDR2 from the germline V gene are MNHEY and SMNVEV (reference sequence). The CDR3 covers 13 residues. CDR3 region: CASSPPMNTEAFF. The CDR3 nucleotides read TGTGCCAGCAGTCCCCCCATGAACACTGAAGCTTTCTTT.